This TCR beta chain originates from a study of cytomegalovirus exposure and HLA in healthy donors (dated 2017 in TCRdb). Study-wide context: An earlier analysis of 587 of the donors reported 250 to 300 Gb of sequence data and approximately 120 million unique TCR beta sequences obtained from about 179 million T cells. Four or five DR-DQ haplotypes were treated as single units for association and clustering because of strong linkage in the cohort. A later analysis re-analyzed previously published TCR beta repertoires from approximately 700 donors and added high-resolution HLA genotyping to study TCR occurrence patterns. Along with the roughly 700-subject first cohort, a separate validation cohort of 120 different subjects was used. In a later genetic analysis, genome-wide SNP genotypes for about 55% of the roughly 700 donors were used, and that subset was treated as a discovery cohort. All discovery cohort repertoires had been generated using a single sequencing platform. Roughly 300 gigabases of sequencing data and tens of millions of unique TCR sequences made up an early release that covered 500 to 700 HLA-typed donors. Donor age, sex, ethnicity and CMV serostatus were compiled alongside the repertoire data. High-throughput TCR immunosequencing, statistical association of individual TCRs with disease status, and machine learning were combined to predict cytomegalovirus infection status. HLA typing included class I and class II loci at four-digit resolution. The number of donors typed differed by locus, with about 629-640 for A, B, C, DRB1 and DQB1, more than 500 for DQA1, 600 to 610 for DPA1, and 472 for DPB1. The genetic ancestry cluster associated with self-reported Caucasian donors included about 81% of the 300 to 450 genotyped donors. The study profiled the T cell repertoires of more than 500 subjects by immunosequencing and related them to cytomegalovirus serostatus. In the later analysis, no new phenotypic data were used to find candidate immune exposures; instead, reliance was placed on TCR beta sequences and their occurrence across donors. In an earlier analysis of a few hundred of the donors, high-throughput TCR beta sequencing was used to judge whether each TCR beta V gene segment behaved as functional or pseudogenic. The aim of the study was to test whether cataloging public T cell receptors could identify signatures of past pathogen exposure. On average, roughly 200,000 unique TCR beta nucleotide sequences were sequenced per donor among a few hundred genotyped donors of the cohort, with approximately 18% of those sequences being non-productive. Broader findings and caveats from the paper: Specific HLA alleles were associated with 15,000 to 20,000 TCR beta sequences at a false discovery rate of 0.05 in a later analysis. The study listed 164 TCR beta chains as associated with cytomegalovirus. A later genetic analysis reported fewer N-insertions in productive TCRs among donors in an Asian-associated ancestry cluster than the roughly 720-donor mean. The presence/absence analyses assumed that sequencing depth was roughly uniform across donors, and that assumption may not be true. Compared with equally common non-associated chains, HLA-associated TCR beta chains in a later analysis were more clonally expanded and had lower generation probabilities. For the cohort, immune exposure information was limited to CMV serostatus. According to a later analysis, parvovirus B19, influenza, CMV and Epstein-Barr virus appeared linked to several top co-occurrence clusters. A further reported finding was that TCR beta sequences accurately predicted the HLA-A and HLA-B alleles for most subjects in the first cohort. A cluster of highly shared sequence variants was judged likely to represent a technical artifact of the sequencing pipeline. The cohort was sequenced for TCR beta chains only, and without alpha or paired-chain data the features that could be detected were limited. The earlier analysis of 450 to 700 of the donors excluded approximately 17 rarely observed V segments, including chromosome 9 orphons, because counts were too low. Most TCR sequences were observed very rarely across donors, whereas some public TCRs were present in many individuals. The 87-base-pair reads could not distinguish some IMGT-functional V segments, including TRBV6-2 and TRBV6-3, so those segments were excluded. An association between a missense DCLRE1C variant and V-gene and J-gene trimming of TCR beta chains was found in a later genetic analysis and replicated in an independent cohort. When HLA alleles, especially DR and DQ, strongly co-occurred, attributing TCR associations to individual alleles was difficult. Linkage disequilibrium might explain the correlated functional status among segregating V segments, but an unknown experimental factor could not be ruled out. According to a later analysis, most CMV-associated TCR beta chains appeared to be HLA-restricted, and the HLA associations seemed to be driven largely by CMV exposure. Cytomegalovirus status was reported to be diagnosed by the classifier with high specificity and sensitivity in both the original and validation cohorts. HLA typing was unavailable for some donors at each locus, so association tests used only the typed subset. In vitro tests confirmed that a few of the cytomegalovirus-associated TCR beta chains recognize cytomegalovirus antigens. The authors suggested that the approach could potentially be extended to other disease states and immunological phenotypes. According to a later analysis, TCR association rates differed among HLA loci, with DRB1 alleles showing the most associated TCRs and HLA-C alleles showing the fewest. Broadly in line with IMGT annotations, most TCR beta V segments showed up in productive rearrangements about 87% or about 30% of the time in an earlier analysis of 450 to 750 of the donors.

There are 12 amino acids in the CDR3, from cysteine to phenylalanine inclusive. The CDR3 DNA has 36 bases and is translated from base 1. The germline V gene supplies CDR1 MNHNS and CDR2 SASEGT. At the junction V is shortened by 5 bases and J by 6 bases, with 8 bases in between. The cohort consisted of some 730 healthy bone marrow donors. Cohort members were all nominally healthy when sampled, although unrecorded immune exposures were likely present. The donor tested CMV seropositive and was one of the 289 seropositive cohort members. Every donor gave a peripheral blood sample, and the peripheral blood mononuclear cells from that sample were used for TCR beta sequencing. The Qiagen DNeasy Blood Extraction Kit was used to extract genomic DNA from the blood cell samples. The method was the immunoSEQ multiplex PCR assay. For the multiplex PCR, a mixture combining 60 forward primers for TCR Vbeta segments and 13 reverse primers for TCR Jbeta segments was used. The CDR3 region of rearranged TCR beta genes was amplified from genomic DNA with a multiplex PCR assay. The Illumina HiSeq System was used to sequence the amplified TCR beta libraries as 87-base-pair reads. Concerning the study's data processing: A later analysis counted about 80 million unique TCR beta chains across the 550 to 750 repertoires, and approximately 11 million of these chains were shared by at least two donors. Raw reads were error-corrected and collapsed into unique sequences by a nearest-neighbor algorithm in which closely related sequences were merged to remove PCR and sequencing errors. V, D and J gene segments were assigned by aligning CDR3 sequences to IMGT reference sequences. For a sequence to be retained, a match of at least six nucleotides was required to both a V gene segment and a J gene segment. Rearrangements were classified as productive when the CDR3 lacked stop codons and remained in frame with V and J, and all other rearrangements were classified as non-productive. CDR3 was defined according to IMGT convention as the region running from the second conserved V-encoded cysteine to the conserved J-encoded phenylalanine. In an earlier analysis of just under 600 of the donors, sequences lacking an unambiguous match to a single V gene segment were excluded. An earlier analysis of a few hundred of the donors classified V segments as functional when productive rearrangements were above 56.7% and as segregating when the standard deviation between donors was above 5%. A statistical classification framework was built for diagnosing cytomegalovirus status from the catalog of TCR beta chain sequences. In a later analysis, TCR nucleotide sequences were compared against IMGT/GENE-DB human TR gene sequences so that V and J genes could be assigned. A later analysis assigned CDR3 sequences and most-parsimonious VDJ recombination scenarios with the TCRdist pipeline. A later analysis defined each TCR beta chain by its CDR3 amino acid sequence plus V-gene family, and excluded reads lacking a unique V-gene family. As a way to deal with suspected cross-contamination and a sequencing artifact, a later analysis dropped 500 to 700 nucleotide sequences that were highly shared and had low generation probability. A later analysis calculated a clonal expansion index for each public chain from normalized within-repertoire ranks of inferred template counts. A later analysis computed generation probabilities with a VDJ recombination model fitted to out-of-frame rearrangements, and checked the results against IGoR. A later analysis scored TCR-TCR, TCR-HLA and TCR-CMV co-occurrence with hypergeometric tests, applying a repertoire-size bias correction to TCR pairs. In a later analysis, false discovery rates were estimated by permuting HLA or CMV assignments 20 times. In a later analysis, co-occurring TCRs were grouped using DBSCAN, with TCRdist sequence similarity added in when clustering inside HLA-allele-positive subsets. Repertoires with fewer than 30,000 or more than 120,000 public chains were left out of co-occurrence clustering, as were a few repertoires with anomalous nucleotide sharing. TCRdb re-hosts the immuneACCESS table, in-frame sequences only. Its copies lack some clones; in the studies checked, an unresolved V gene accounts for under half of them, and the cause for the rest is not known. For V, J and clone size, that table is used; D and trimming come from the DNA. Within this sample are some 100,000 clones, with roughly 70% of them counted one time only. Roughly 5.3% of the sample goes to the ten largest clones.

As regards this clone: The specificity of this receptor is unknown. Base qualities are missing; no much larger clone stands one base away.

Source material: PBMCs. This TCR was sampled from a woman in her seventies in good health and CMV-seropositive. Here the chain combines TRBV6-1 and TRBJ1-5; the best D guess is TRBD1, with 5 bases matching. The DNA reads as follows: TGTGCCAGCAGTAACAGGATTCAGCCCCAGCATTTT. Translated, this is CASSNRIQPQHF.